This is a list of T cell receptor beta chains from one sample in a study of CD8 T cells in ankylosing spondylitis. Each CDR3 protein is one row after TCRdb ran MiXCR on the 5' RACE reads. The sample carries 200,000 to 250,000 distinct CDR3 sequences, approximately 12% recorded once. The specimen was blood, either unsorted or a sorted T cell fraction (not recorded which). Receptors originate from a male donor with ankylosing spondylitis or in good health (not recorded which). The CDR3 runs from the conserved cysteine through the conserved F or W. D genes are given only for firm matches. Only some rows state a clone size, as once, few, many or a class for expanded clones.

d_gene: -; v_gene: TRBV5-1; j_gene: TRBJ2-1; abundance: many; CDR3aa: CASSSGRQPYNEQFF; CDR3nt: TGCGCCAGCAGCTCGGGTCGGCAGCCCTACAATGAGCAGTTCTTC
d_gene: -; v_gene: TRBV10-3; j_gene: TRBJ2-1; abundance: many; CDR3aa: CAIATHIPNEQFF; CDR3nt: TGTGCCATCGCGACTCATATACCCAATGAGCAGTTCTTC
d_gene: TRBD1; v_gene: TRBV6-6; j_gene: TRBJ2-5; abundance: many; CDR3aa: CASSYRGRETQYF; CDR3nt: TGTGCCAGCAGTTACAGGGGGCGAGAGACCCAGTACTTC
d_gene: -; v_gene: TRBV5-1; j_gene: TRBJ2-1; abundance: many; CDR3aa: CASAAGAYNEQFF; CDR3nt: TGCGCCAGCGCCGCGGGGGCTTACAATGAGCAGTTCTTC
d_gene: -; v_gene: TRBV12-3/TRBV12-4; j_gene: TRBJ1-5; abundance: many; CDR3aa: CASSATVRAEPQHF; CDR3nt: TGTGCCAGCAGTGCAACAGTCAGGGCTGAGCCCCAGCATTTT
d_gene: -; v_gene: TRBV5-5; j_gene: TRBJ1-2; abundance: few; CDR3aa: CVSSLEAGFTIYGYTF; CDR3nt: TGTGTCAGCAGCTTGGAGGCAGGGTTTACCATCTATGGCTACACCTTC
d_gene: -; v_gene: TRBV12-3/TRBV12-4; j_gene: TRBJ2-3; abundance: many; CDR3aa: CASSWGGYTDTQYF; CDR3nt: TGTGCCAGCAGTTGGGGCGGTTACACAGATACGCAGTATTTT
d_gene: TRBD2; v_gene: TRBV28; j_gene: TRBJ2-1; abundance: -; CDR3aa: CASSSRRVAGYNEQFF; CDR3nt: TGTGCCAGCAGTTCCCGACGGGTAGCGGGCTACAATGAGCAGTTCTTC
d_gene: TRBD1; v_gene: TRBV15; j_gene: TRBJ1-2; abundance: -; CDR3aa: CATTRQGVTGYTF; CDR3nt: TGTGCCACGACACGACAGGGGGTAACTGGCTACACCTTC
d_gene: -; v_gene: TRBV7-3; j_gene: TRBJ2-5; abundance: many; CDR3aa: CASSVGVGAQETQYF; CDR3nt: TGTGCCAGCAGCGTAGGGGTGGGGGCCCAAGAGACCCAGTACTTC
d_gene: TRBD2; v_gene: TRBV28; j_gene: TRBJ2-1; abundance: -; CDR3aa: CASSSTPGLAGGLLWRNEQFF; CDR3nt: TGTGCCAGCAGTTCAACGCCTGGACTAGCGGGAGGACTTTTATGGCGCAATGAGCAGTTCTTC
d_gene: TRBD1; v_gene: TRBV5-1; j_gene: TRBJ1-4; abundance: many; CDR3aa: CASSSRQGAGEKLFF; CDR3nt: TGCGCCAGCAGTTCGCGGCAGGGGGCCGGCGAAAAACTGTTTTTT
d_gene: TRBD2; v_gene: TRBV27; j_gene: TRBJ2-1; abundance: -; CDR3aa: CASSQLAGGSYNEQFF; CDR3nt: TGTGCCAGCAGTCAACTAGCGGGGGGCTCCTACAATGAGCAGTTCTTC
d_gene: -; v_gene: TRBV29-1; j_gene: TRBJ2-1; abundance: few; CDR3aa: CSVAEVEQFF; CDR3nt: TGCAGCGTTGCGGAGGTCGAGCAGTTCTTC
d_gene: -; v_gene: TRBV7-6; j_gene: TRBJ2-7; abundance: -; CDR3aa: CASERGRPPDEQYF; CDR3nt: TGTGCCAGCGAACGCGGGCGGCCCCCAGACGAGCAGTACTTC
d_gene: -; v_gene: TRBV2; j_gene: TRBJ2-7; abundance: -; CDR3aa: CASRLTKSAYEQYF; CDR3nt: TGTGCCAGCAGATTGACAAAATCAGCCTACGAGCAGTACTTC
d_gene: -; v_gene: TRBV7-9; j_gene: TRBJ1-2; abundance: -; CDR3aa: CASSLDTEDGYTF; CDR3nt: TGTGCCAGCAGCTTGGACACTGAAGATGGCTACACCTTC